The clone carrying this T cell receptor (beta chain) showed up many times. What it binds is unknown. From the reads, TCRdb called clonotypes with MiXCR, one entry per CDR3 protein. The sample gives roughly 920,000 distinct CDR3 sequences, around a third of which show up once; over 13% is in the top ten. The data belong to a study of T cell repertoires in cytomegalovirus infection. The wider study: Recently identified HLA-C-restricted CMV epitopes and well-studied HLA-B-restricted CMV epitopes were used by the study. Shared public TCR beta signatures pointed to both CMV infection and a matching HLA type.

Study outcomes and limitations: It was HLA-C-restricted CMV-specific TCR beta clonotypes that dominated the response ex vivo. Carriers of CMV plus the relevant HLA were identified by cumulative public TCR beta family frequency.

This TCR came from a human donor in good health (CMV status not recorded). Some clones in this sample may be carry-over from other donors' samples. The specimen comprised cultured CD8+ T cells from PBMCs, sampled from culture after CMV antigen stimulation.

The CDR3: CASSPSGGSTEAFF. The CDR3 DNA reads as TGTGCCAGCAGCCCGTCAGGGGGCTCCACTGAAGCTTTCTTT. V usage is TRBV7-3 and J usage is TRBJ1-1; 8 nucleotides agree with TRBD1. Germline V gene sequence: CDR1 SGHTA, CDR2 FQGTGA. The trim removed 5 bases at V and 4 bases at J, leaving 6 bases unmatched. The CDR3 totals 14 residues.